A selection of T cell receptor beta chains follows, all from one sample in a study of cytomegalovirus exposure and HLA in healthy donors. Sequencing used immunoSEQ multiplex PCR; TCRdb keeps in-frame clones, though not all of them. The sample carries about 130,000 clones, around three quarters recorded once. The source material was PBMCs. The receptors here all came from a man younger than 40 in good health and CMV-seropositive. CDR3s include the opening cysteine and the closing phenylalanine or tryptophan. The D gene is left open where the match is weak. Only some rows state a clone size, as once, few, many or a class for expanded clones.

d_gene | j_gene | v_gene | abundance | CDR3aa | CDR3nt
TRBD1 | TRBJ2-7 | TRBV29-1 | - | CSAGQMFDEQYF | TGCAGCGCGGGACAGATGTTCGACGAGCAGTACTTC
TRBD1 | TRBJ1-6 | TRBV7-8 | - | CASSLAAGTVGSPLHF | TGTGCCAGCAGCTTAGCGGCCGGGACAGTAGGATCACCCCTCCACTTT
- | TRBJ1-1 | TRBV9 | - | CASSVDGTITEAFF | TGTGCCAGCAGCGTAGATGGGACTATCACTGAAGCTTTCTTT
- | TRBJ1-5 | TRBV27 | - | CASSFYGEDQPQHF | TGTGCCAGCAGTTTTTACGGAGAAGATCAGCCCCAGCATTTT
TRBD2 | TRBJ2-1 | TRBV5-1 | - | CASSLDLAGGNEQFF | TGCGCCAGCAGCTTGGATCTAGCGGGGGGGAATGAGCAGTTCTTC
- | TRBJ1-2 | TRBV29-1 | - | CSVVKGDGYTF | TGCAGCGTTGTCAAGGGAGATGGCTACACCTTC
- | TRBJ2-7 | TRBV5-1 | - | CASSLMAGYSYEQYF | TGCGCCAGCAGCTTGATGGCGGGGTATTCCTACGAGCAGTACTTC
- | TRBJ1-1 | TRBV6-1 | - | CASSLGGGETEAFF | TGTGCCAGCAGCCTCGGGGGGGGTGAGACTGAAGCTTTCTTT
TRBD1 | TRBJ1-1 | TRBV5-1 | few | CASSTRQGGTEAFF | TGCGCCAGCAGCACCCGACAGGGCGGGACTGAAGCTTTCTTT
- | TRBJ2-5 | TRBV6-1 | - | CASTFLQYQETQYF | TGTGCCAGCACCTTTCTACAGTACCAAGAGACCCAGTACTTC
- | TRBJ2-2 | TRBV4-1 | once | CASSQDAGLQVGELFF | TGCGCCAGCAGCCAAGACGCAGGGCTTCAGGTCGGGGAGCTGTTTTTT